The rows below give T cell receptor beta chains drawn from one sample of a study of T cell changes during pregnancy in multiple sclerosis. Clones were sequenced by immunoSEQ multiplex PCR, and TCRdb holds only the in-frame ones, with some missing. Found here are some 100,000 clones, 94% of them singletons; the top ten hold 0.7% to 0.9%. Sequences were derived from peripheral blood, sampled before pregnancy. These TCRs come from a female donor with multiple sclerosis, enrolled in a pregnancy study. Each CDR3 is given with its conserved first and last residue. Each record gives: CDR3 length, V gene, clone size, D gene, J gene, CDR3 DNA, CDR3 protein. A D gene is named only where the DNA matches it firmly. The size of a clone is reported for some rows only, either as once, few or many, or as a class for expanded clones.

>15|TRBV19|.|TRBD2|TRBJ2-5
TGTGCCAGTAGTCTCTCCCCGGGGGGACAAGAGACCCAGTACTTC
CASSLSPGGQETQYF
>14|TRBV10-3|.|.|TRBJ2-5
TGTGCCATCAGTGAGACAACACCGTCGGAGACCCAGTACTTC
CAISETTPSETQYF
>15|TRBV9|.|.|TRBJ1-2
TGTGCCAGCAGCGTAGGAGGAGGGTCGGGCTATGGCTACACCTTC
CASSVGGGSGYGYTF
>13|TRBV19|.|TRBD1|TRBJ2-1
TGTGCCAGTAGTCCCCGACAGGGGTATGAGCAGTTCTTC
CASSPRQGYEQFF
>12|TRBV29-1|.|.|TRBJ2-7
TGCAGCGTTCTCGGGAAGTCCTACGAGCAGTACTTC
CSVLGKSYEQYF
>16|TRBV4-3|.|.|TRBJ2-2
TGCGCCAGCAGCCAGGTCGGACAGTTGAACACCGGGGAGCTGTTTTTT
CASSQVGQLNTGELFF
>17|TRBV4-2|.|TRBD2|TRBJ2-5
TGTGCCAGCAGCCAAGATCGGGTTAGCGGGGAGGGGGAGACCCAGTACTTC
CASSQDRVSGEGETQYF
>14|TRBV28|.|.|TRBJ2-1
TGTGCCAGCAGTTTAAAACACGCCGACAATGAGCAGTTCTTC
CASSLKHADNEQFF
>14|TRBV4-3|few|TRBD2|TRBJ2-1
TGCGCCAGCAGCCAAAATACGGGGGGGTATGAGCAGTTCTTC
CASSQNTGGYEQFF
>17|TRBV5-5|.|TRBD1|TRBJ1-2
TGTGCCAGCAGCCCCCATCCGGGACAGGCGACTAACTATGGCTACACCTTC
CASSPHPGQATNYGYTF
>19|TRBV12-5|once|TRBD1|TRBJ2-5
TGTGCTAGTGCCCAGAAAAAAAATGTAATCCGGGACAGCCAAGAGACCCAGTACTTC
CASAQKKNVIRDSQETQYF
>18|TRBV12-5|.|.|TRBJ2-3
TGTGCTAGTGGTTTGGTTGTCTCACATGGTCGGGTCGGAGATACGCAGTATTTT
CASGLVVSHGRVGDTQYF
>16|TRBV10-3|.|TRBD2|TRBJ2-7
TGTGCCATCACCCCCACTAGCGGGAGGAATTCCTACGAGCAGTACTTC
CAITPTSGRNSYEQYF
>15|TRBV9|.|.|TRBJ2-7
TGTGCCAGCAGCCCCCGGCGGGACAGTTCCTACGAGCAGTACTTC
CASSPRRDSSYEQYF
>16|TRBV7-9|once|TRBD1|TRBJ2-7
TGTGCCAGCAGCTTGCTCGGGACAGGGGTCGACAACGAGCAGTACTTC
CASSLLGTGVDNEQYF
>16|TRBV2|.|.|TRBJ2-5
TGTGCCAGCAGGGCCCTCGGGGGACAGCTCTCCCAGGCCCAGTACTTC
CASRALGGQLSQAQYF
>14|TRBV27|few|TRBD2|TRBJ2-3
TGTGCCAGCAGTCGGGGACTAGGTGGAGATACGCAGTATTTT
CASSRGLGGDTQYF
>16|TRBV28|.|TRBD1|TRBJ1-2
TGTGCCAGCACCAACGGCGGGACAGGGGCTGACTATGGCTACACCTTC
CASTNGGTGADYGYTF
>16|TRBV7-9|.|TRBD2|TRBJ2-7
TGTGCCAGCAGCCCAAACTACGGACTAGCGGCCTACGAGCAGTACTTC
CASSPNYGLAAYEQYF
>18|TRBV7-9|.|.|TRBJ2-5
TGTGCCAGCAGCTTCCCGAGACTAGGCCAGGAACGCCAAGAGACCCAGTACTTC
CASSFPRLGQERQETQYF
>13|TRBV11-2|.|.|TRBJ1-2
TGTGCCAGCAGCTTAACGGACAGCTATGGCTACACCTTC
CASSLTDSYGYTF
>13|TRBV6-1|few|.|TRBJ1-1
TGTGCCAGCAGTGATGGCAGGGACACTGAAGCTTTCTTT
CASSDGRDTEAFF
>15|TRBV5-1|.|TRBD1|TRBJ1-2
TGCGCCAGCAGCCGTGACAGGGGCGCTAACTATGGCTACACCTTC
CASSRDRGANYGYTF
>15|TRBV23-1|.|.|TRBJ2-3
TGCGCCAGCAGTCAATCCTGGCGGGGCACAGATACGCAGTATTTT
CASSQSWRGTDTQYF
>14|TRBV7-9|.|.|TRBJ2-7
TGTGCCAGCAGCTCCGAAGCAGGGTTTCGGGAGCAGTACTTC
CASSSEAGFREQYF
>20|TRBV21-1|.|.|TRBJ1-5
TGTGCCAGCAGCAAAGGACGGGACAGGGCGGAAAGGTATAGCAATCAGCCCCAGCATTTT
CASSKGRDRAERYSNQPQHF
>14|TRBV9|.|TRBD2|TRBJ2-1
TGTGCCAGCAGCGCGGTCGGGACTAGTGATGAGCAGTTCTTC
CASSAVGTSDEQFF
>14|TRBV9|.|.|TRBJ1-1
TGTGCCAGCAGCGTAGGAGGGTCGGACACTGAAGCTTTCTTT
CASSVGGSDTEAFF
>15|TRBV28|.|.|TRBJ1-1
TGTGCCAGCAGTTTATGGAGGGGAGGGAACACTGAAGCTTTCTTT
CASSLWRGGNTEAFF
>13|TRBV5-6|once|.|TRBJ1-2
TGTGCCAGCAGCTTGCCACAGGTTAATGGCTACACCTTC
CASSLPQVNGYTF
>11|TRBV29-1|.|TRBD1|TRBJ2-7
TGCAGCGCCTACAGGGGGCCAGAGCAGTACTTC
CSAYRGPEQYF
>19|TRBV14|.|TRBD1|TRBJ1-3
TGTGCCAGCAGCGTACGACAGGGTTCTTTCGTCAGCTCTGGAAACACCATATATTTT
CASSVRQGSFVSSGNTIYF
>18|TRBV4-3|.|TRBD2|TRBJ2-5
TGCGCCAGCAGCCAAGATTTGGGGCTAGCGGGAGTTCTGGAGACCCAGTACTTC
CASSQDLGLAGVLETQYF
>15|TRBV10-3|.|.|TRBJ2-7
TGTGCCATCAGTGGGACACGGGACTCAGTCTACGAGCAGTACTTC
CAISGTRDSVYEQYF
>13|TRBV10-3|.|TRBD1|TRBJ2-5
TGTGCCATCAAGGACTCAGGGGGAGAGACCCAGTACTTC
CAIKDSGGETQYF
>15|TRBV13|.|.|TRBJ2-1
TGTGCCAGCAGCTTAAGGACAGAAATCCATGGGGAGCAGTTCTTC
CASSLRTEIHGEQFF
>17|TRBV27|.|.|TRBJ2-5
TGTGCCAGCAGTCTCGACAGGGGAATAGCGGGGGCGGAGACCCAGTACTTC
CASSLDRGIAGAETQYF
>15|TRBV15|.|.|TRBJ2-2
TGTGCCACCAGCGTAACCAGGGGGAACACCGGGGAGCTGTTTTTT
CATSVTRGNTGELFF
>15|TRBV14|.|.|TRBJ2-1
TGTGCCAGCAGCCAGCATTTGGCAGGGGGGAATGAGCAGTTCTTC
CASSQHLAGGNEQFF
>13|TRBV5-1|once|TRBD2|TRBJ2-2
TGCGCCAGCAGCCCGGGGGGCACCGGGGAGCTGTTTTTT
CASSPGGTGELFF
>14|TRBV5-4|once|TRBD1|TRBJ2-5
TGTGCCAGCAGCAGAGACGACAGGGCAGAGACCCAGTACTTC
CASSRDDRAETQYF
>14|TRBV7-9|few|.|TRBJ2-7
TGTGCCAGCAGCTTAGGCGGGACCTCCTACGAGCAGTACTTC
CASSLGGTSYEQYF
>15|TRBV9|.|TRBD1|TRBJ1-2
TGTGCCAGCAGCGCTACCCGGACAGGGCGCGATGGCTACACCTTC
CASSATRTGRDGYTF
>13|TRBV7-2|.|.|TRBJ2-1
TGTGCCAGCAGCTTAGTCGGGGGTGATGAGCAGTTCTTC
CASSLVGGDEQFF
>19|TRBV7-9|.|TRBD1|TRBJ1-5
TGTGCCAGCAGCTCGTGGGACAGGGGGACCGGGAATAGCAATCAGCCCCAGCATTTT
CASSSWDRGTGNSNQPQHF
>13|TRBV5-1|.|.|TRBJ2-7
TGCGCCAGCAGCTTGGCGACAGCCTACGAGCAGTACTTC
CASSLATAYEQYF
>15|TRBV19|.|TRBD1|TRBJ1-3
TGTGCCAGTAGTCTTCGACAGGGGCAAGGAAACACCATATATTTT
CASSLRQGQGNTIYF
>13|TRBV4-1|.|.|TRBJ1-2
TGCGCCAGCAGCCCTAGACAGGACTATGGCTACACCTTC
CASSPRQDYGYTF
>13|TRBV18|.|.|TRBJ2-7
TGTGCCAGCTCACCAACCAGGACTTACGAGCAGTACTTC
CASSPTRTYEQYF
>15|TRBV27|.|TRBD1|TRBJ1-4
TGTGCCAGCAGTTTATCGGGCAGGGGGCGTGAAAAACTGTTTTTT
CASSLSGRGREKLFF
>13|TRBV6-6|.|.|TRBJ2-3
TGTGCCAGCAGTCCCGACAGGTCAGATACGCAGTATTTT
CASSPDRSDTQYF
>15|TRBV7-2|.|TRBD1|TRBJ1-2
TGTGCCAGCAGCTCGAAGGGGATGAGGGGGCTTGGCTACACCTTC
CASSSKGMRGLGYTF